The next 25 T cell receptor beta chains were all read from a single sample in a study of T cells in Graves' hyperthyroidism and ophthalmopathy. RNA transcripts provided the source from which TCR beta CDR3 regions were amplified. The study used the HTBI primer set for a first-round RT-PCR of the TCR CDR3. TCRdb called the multiplex PCR reads again in MiXCR, with one record for every CDR3 protein. The sample consists of over 350,000 distinct CDR3 sequences, 11% to 15% of them appearing once. Sequenced sample: blood. The receptors come from a man in his fifties with Graves' ophthalmopathy.

This clonotype was seen repeatedly, ten times or more. The V and J genes are TRBV20-1 and TRBJ2-7; tentatively, D is TRBD2 (5 bases). This CDR3 spans 13 amino acids. Deletions cut 3 bases from V and 0 bases from J, with 9 bases between. Germline V gives CDR1 DFQATT, CDR2 SNEGSKA (reference sequence). The CDR3, as DNA: TGCAGTGCTAGGGGAGCAAGCTCCTACGAGCAGTACTTC. Its protein is CSARGASSYEQYF.

This chain links TRBV4-1 with TRBJ1-1; D remains ambiguous. Trimming cost V 1 base and J 5 bases, with 11 bases left between them. This CDR3 has 14 amino acids. CDR1 is MGHRA, CDR2 YSYEKL, per germline. The DNA of the CDR3 is TGCGCCAGCAGCCAAGGTACGGCGAGGACTGAAGCTTTCTTT. Translated, it gives CASSQGTARTEAFF.

This clonotype was seen at least ten times. The chain combines TRBV12-3 or TRBV12-4 with TRBJ2-1, with 12 bases that match TRBD2. V was pared by 6 bases and J by 12 bases, with 18 bases of the junction left unmatched. The CDR3 runs to 17 residues. CDR3 loop: CASRPGTSGWERSAQFF. The CDR3 DNA reads as TGTGCCAGCAGACCCGGGACTAGCGGGTGGGAGAGATCGGCGCAGTTCTTC.

This clonotype was observed many times. The DNA of the CDR3 is TGCGCCAGCAGCTTGGCCGACACCGGGGAGCTGTTTTTT. Amino acids: CASSLADTGELFF. This chain uses TRBV5-1 with TRBJ2-2; no clear D. The CDR3 covers 13 residues. Trimming shortened V by 0 bases and J by 3 bases, and 3 bases separated the two germline ends. Germline CDR1 is SGHRS and CDR2 is YFSETQ. Full variable domain (outside the CDR3, taken from reference TRBV5-1 and TRBJ2-2): KAGVTQTPRYLIKTRGQQVTLSCSPISGHRSVSWYQQTPGQGLQFLFEYFSETQRNKGNFPGRFSGRQFSNSRSEMNVSTLELGDSALYLCASSLADTGELFFGEGSRLTVL.

This clonotype was recorded many times. V and J are TRBV24-1 and TRBJ2-5; the D gene could be TRBD1 or TRBD2 (5 bases each). Looked up from germline, CDR1 is KGHDR and CDR2 is SFDVKD. The CDR3 contains 18 residues. V lost 2 bases, J lost 4 bases, and 22 bases lay in between. The CDR3 nucleotides read TGTGCCACCAGTGATTCAAACCCCCGGGACCCAGCTCTAGAGACCCAGTACTTC. This codes for CATSDSNPRDPALETQYF.

This clonotype has a handful of counts. This chain connects TRBV11-2 to TRBJ2-2, with a tentative D call TRBD2 (5 bases). V dropped 5 bases and J dropped 9 bases, with 16 bases sitting between them. CDR1 is SGHAT, CDR2 FQNNGV, per germline. The CDR3 covers 14 residues. CDR3 DNA: TGTGCCAGCAGCACAGTCCGGACTGGACGGGAGCTGTTTTTT. This translates into CASSTVRTGRELFF.

This clonotype was counted only a few times. CDR3 sequence (DNA): TGTGCCAGTAGTATGCAGGGGGTTAATGAGCAGTTCTTC. This encodes CASSMQGVNEQFF. The chain employs TRBV19 and TRBJ2-1, with 7 nucleotides matching TRBD1. The CDR3 spans 13 residues. Trimming removed 3 bases from V and 7 bases from J; junction bases left unmatched: 3. Germline CDR1 LNHDA, CDR2 SQIVND (reference sequence).

The chain has TRBV6-2 or TRBV6-3 and TRBJ2-2; 7 bases map to TRBD1. The trim removed 11 bases at V and 2 bases at J, leaving 5 bases unmatched. Per germline, CDR1 MNHEY and CDR2 SVGEGT. CDR3 length: 13 amino acids. CDR3 residues: CAADRTNTGELFF. The CDR3 nucleotides read TGTGCCGCGGACAGGACAAACACCGGGGAGCTGTTTTTT.

The chain is built from TRBV15 and TRBJ1-5, with D possibly being TRBD1 (6 bases). Trimming shortened V by 5 bases and J by 4 bases, and 15 bases separated the two germline ends. This CDR3 comprises 15 residues. Germline lookup yields CDR1 LNHNV and CDR2 YYDKDF (reference sequence). The CDR3 DNA reads TGTGCCACCAGCCCGACAGGCGGGAGAAATCAGCCCCAGCATTTT. It translates to CATSPTGGRNQPQHF.

In this sample, this clonotype turned up a few times. As DNA, the CDR3 is TGTGCCAGCACCTACTCGGGACTAGCGTTTAAGGCCGAGCAGTACTTC. It codes for CASTYSGLAFKAEQYF. This sequence joins TRBV28 and TRBJ2-7; TRBD2 agrees at 10 bases. The junction had 15 bases not matched to a gene; V was cut back by 7 bases and J by 6 bases. Germline values: CDR1 MDHEN, CDR2 SYDVKM. There are 16 residues in the CDR3.

There are many counts of this clonotype. This chain links TRBV5-1 with TRBJ2-3, with TRBD2 matching over 8 bases. V was clipped by 4 bases and J by 6 bases; unmatched bases: 10. The CDR3 totals 15 residues. The V gene's germline CDR1 is SGHRS and CDR2 YFSETQ. CDR3 DNA sequence: TGCGCCAGCAGCCACCCGGGAGCGGGAGCCGATACGCAGTATTTT. It codes for CASSHPGAGADTQYF.

This clonotype occurred many times. The J gene is TRBJ1-5, the V gene TRBV28, with 7 bases fitting TRBD1. The V gene end was trimmed by 3 bases and the J gene end by 6 bases; junction bases not matched to a gene: 8. CDR3 length: 15 amino acids. The germline gives CDR1 MDHEN, CDR2 SYDVKM. CDR3 protein: CASSFYRGHVQPQHF. CDR3 DNA: TGTGCCAGCAGTTTCTACAGGGGTCACGTTCAGCCCCAGCATTTT.

This chain uses TRBV7-2 with TRBJ1-5; 7 nucleotides line up with TRBD1. This CDR3 has 16 residues. With V trimmed by 1 base and J by 3 bases, 6 bases remained unmatched. The germline V gene has CDR1 SGHTA and CDR2 FQGNSA. The CDR3 reads CASSLVGRGNNQPQHF. CDR3 nucleotide sequence: TGTGCCAGCAGCTTAGTGGGCAGGGGGAACAATCAGCCCCAGCATTTT. The full variable domain, in which reference TRBV7-2 and TRBJ1-5 provide the parts outside the CDR3, is GAGVSQSPSNKVTEKGKDVELRCDPISGHTALYWYRQSLGQGLEFLIYFQGNSAPDKSGLPSDRFSAERTGGSVSTLTIQRTQQEDSAVYLCASSLVGRGNNQPQHFGDGTRLSIL.

The V gene is TRBV12-3 or TRBV12-4, the J gene TRBJ2-7; 8 bases are shared with TRBD1. The V segment lost 5 bases and the J segment 5 bases; nucleotides outside the gene matches: 8. This CDR3 comprises 14 residues. CDR3 DNA sequence: TGTGCCAGCAGTCTCAGGACAGGGACCCACGAGCAGTACTTC. The encoded protein is CASSLRTGTHEQYF.

The chain carries TRBV28 and TRBJ1-5; 7 bases are a match to TRBD1. CDR3 length: 16 residues. Trimming took 6 bases from V and 3 from J; bases not matched to a gene: 11. CDR1 MDHEN and CDR2 SYDVKM come from the germline V gene. The CDR3 DNA reads as TGTGCCAGCAGGCGACTCAAACAGGGGTCCAATCAGCCCCAGCATTTT. Protein product: CASRRLKQGSNQPQHF.

The chain recombines TRBV25-1 with TRBJ2-1, with a tentative D call TRBD1 (5 bases). The germline V gene has CDR1 MGHDK and CDR2 SYGVNS. The CDR3 loop spans 14 amino acids. The ends were cut back, 1 base at V and 8 bases at J, with 12 bases in the middle. The CDR3 sequence: CASSEWGEVDEQFF. The DNA of the CDR3 is TGTGCCAGCAGTGAATGGGGCGAGGTGGATGAGCAGTTCTTC.

The rearrangement uses TRBV7-9 and TRBJ2-7; D perhaps matches TRBD2 (7 bases). V lost 3 bases and J 1 base, leaving 19 bases between the germline ends. The CDR3 totals 17 residues. Germline V gene sequence: CDR1 SEHNR, CDR2 FQNEAQ (reference sequence). The CDR3 nucleotides are TGTGCCAGCAGCTTGGGAGGCGGGGGCCCTAGATCCTACGAGCAGTACTTC. Its protein is CASSLGGGGPRSYEQYF.

This clonotype was seen a few times. The rearrangement joins TRBV9 to TRBJ2-5; D call uncertain. V dropped 4 bases and J dropped 5 bases, with 12 bases sitting between them. The CDR3 covers 13 residues. Germline values: CDR1 SGDLS, CDR2 YYNGEE. CDR3 bases: TGTGCCAGCAGCCCCCACCCCGGGGAGACCCAGTACTTC. Translating it yields CASSPHPGETQYF.

This chain joins TRBV9 and TRBJ1-6; D may be TRBD1 (6 bases). Germline V gene data show CDR1 as SGDLS and CDR2 as YYNGEE. Trimming pared 1 base from V and 5 bases from J, leaving 10 bases between. The CDR3 is 15 residues long. CDR3 sequence (DNA): TGTGCCAGCAGCGTAACAGGGAGGAATAATTCACCCCTCCACTTT. Its protein is CASSVTGRNNSPLHF. The full variable domain, in which reference TRBV9 and TRBJ1-6 provide the parts outside the CDR3, is DSGVTQTPKHLITATGQRVTLRCSPRSGDLSVYWYQQSLDQGLQFLIQYYNGEERAKGNILERFSAQQFPDLHSELNLSSLELGDSALYFCASSVTGRNNSPLHFGNGTRLTVT.

This clonotype was seen at least ten times. The chain couples TRBV7-8 to TRBJ2-1; TRBD2 matches 7 bases. Germline V gene sequence: CDR1 SGHVS, CDR2 FQNEAQ. Trimming took 5 bases from V and 4 from J; bases not matched to a gene: 8. This CDR3 contains 15 residues. CDR3 loop: CASSHIAGAYNEQFF. The DNA of the CDR3 is TGTGCCAGCAGCCACATCGCGGGAGCTTACAATGAGCAGTTCTTC.

This clonotype was seen repeatedly, ten times or more. The chain joins TRBV20-1 to TRBJ2-7; 9 nucleotides align to TRBD2. The germline gives CDR1 DFQATT, CDR2 SNEGSKA (reference sequence). The junction had 8 bases not matched to a gene; V was cut back by 3 bases and J by 8 bases. The CDR3 has 13 amino acids. CDR3 nucleotides: TGCAGTGCTAGTCACGGGACTAGCAACCAGCAGTACTTC. This sequence encodes CSASHGTSNQQYF.

This clonotype has a handful of counts. An end of the junction does not agree with germline; a read error may underlie this. Here the CDR3 reads CASSLSMNAEAFF. DNA of the CDR3: TGTGCCAGCAGCTTATCGATGAACGCTGAAGCTTTCTTT. The gene calls are TRBV7-3 and TRBJ1-1; no reliable D call. The CDR3 spans 13 residues. Germline V gene data show CDR1 as SGHTA and CDR2 as FQGTGA. Full variable domain (remainder filled in from reference TRBV7-3 and TRBJ1-1): GAGVSQTPSNKVTEKGKYVELRCDPISGHTALYWYRQSLGQGPEFLIYFQGTGAADDSGLPNDRFFAVRPEGSVSTLKIQRTERGDSAVYLCASSLSMNAEAFFGQGTRLTVV.

Points on this clonotype: With a much larger clone just one base away, this may be a read error. This chain links TRBV12-3 or TRBV12-4 with TRBJ1-1; no firm D call. The germline V and J ends were trimmed by 1 base and 0 bases, with 15 bases remaining between them. CDR3 size: 17 residues. In DNA, the CDR3 is TGTGCCAGCAGTTTAGGCGGGCAAAACCTCATGAACACTGAAGCTTTCTTT. It is translated as CASSLGGQNLMNTEAFF.

This rearrangement joins TRBV5-1 to TRBJ1-2, with TRBD1 identical over 7 bases. Germline V gene sequence: CDR1 SGHRS, CDR2 YFSETQ. This CDR3 is built from 14 residues. V lost 3 bases to trimming and J lost 4 bases; unmatched junction nucleotides: 6. The CDR3 nucleotides are TGCGCCAGCAGCTCTGGGACAGAATTCTATGGCTACACCTTC. Amino acids: CASSSGTEFYGYTF.

The J gene is TRBJ1-6, the V gene TRBV28, with 11 bases that match TRBD1. J gave up 14 bases and V 7 bases, and 19 bases lay outside the gene matches. This CDR3 region has 17 residues. Germline V CDR1 and CDR2: MDHEN, SYDVKM. Here the CDR3 reads CASIPPLGTGGSSALHF. The CDR3 coding sequence is TGTGCCAGCATCCCTCCCTTAGGGACAGGGGGTTCTTCGGCCCTCCACTTT.